The 19 T cell receptor beta chains below come from one sample, sequenced in a study of T cell repertoires in cytomegalovirus infection. MiXCR, applied by TCRdb to the reads, yields one record per CDR3 protein. The table lists about 490,000 distinct CDR3 sequences, 11% of them singletons, with 10% in the top ten. The sequenced sample consisted of PBMCs. These receptors were taken from a human donor in good health (CMV status not recorded). Some clones in this sample may be carry-over from other donors' samples.

The V gene is TRBV20-1, the J gene TRBJ2-5, with D perhaps matching TRBD1 (6 bases). Germline CDR1 reads DFQATT; CDR2 reads SNEGSKA (reference sequence). The CDR3 is made up of 17 amino acids. V shed 4 bases and J shed 1 base, with 22 bases lying between them. DNA for the CDR3: TGCAGTGCTATGGGTTTTTTGACAGGTGATGTCCAAGAGACCCAGTACTTC. Protein sequence: CSAMGFLTGDVQETQYF.

This clonotype was seen repeatedly, ten times or more. The V gene is TRBV24-1, the J gene TRBJ1-3, with 8 bases that match TRBD1. The CDR3 has 14 amino acids. With 4 bases clipped from V and 4 bases from J, the junction kept 2 bases outside the gene matches. CDR1 is KGHDR and CDR2 is SFDVKD in the germline V gene. CDR3 sequence (DNA): TGTGCCACCAGTGAACAGGGGGACGGAAACACCATATATTTT. Residues: CATSEQGDGNTIYF.

This clonotype was counted only a few times. The V call is TRBV5-6, the J call TRBJ2-5, with D unclear. Germline CDR1 and CDR2: SGHDT and YYEEEE. The CDR3 is made up of 13 amino acids. V lost 7 bases to trimming and J lost 3 bases, with 13 bases between them. CDR3 DNA sequence: TGTGCCAGCTCAGCGTGGGGTAAAGAGACCCAGTACTTC. Its protein product is CASSAWGKETQYF.

There are a few counts of this clonotype. The chain employs TRBV14 and TRBJ2-1, with 11 bases matching TRBD1. After removal of 3 bases from V and 5 bases from J, the junction contained 9 bases not matched to a gene. The CDR3 is 17 residues long. Looked up from germline, CDR1 is SGHDN and CDR2 is FVKESK. CDR3 DNA sequence: TGTGCCAGCAGCCATCACCGGGACAGGGGGTACCACAATGAGCAGTTCTTC. It is translated as CASSHHRDRGYHNEQFF.

In its sample, this clonotype was seen many times. The chain uses TRBV12-3 or TRBV12-4 and TRBJ2-1; D is uncertain. The ends were cut back, 1 base at V and 7 bases at J, with 8 bases in the middle. The CDR3 runs to 13 residues. The CDR3 region has the DNA TGTGCCAGCAGTTTAGTACTGCTGAATGAGCAGTTCTTC. It translates to CASSLVLLNEQFF.

This clonotype was seen at least ten times. The rearrangement links TRBV28 to TRBJ2-7; 9 nucleotides agree with TRBD1. The germline V gene has CDR1 MDHEN and CDR2 SYDVKM. The CDR3 has 14 residues. The V segment lost 7 bases and the J segment 2 bases; nucleotides outside the gene matches: 6. CDR3 region: CASKPGQGPYEQYF. CDR3 in DNA: TGTGCCAGCAAACCGGGACAGGGACCCTACGAGCAGTACTTC.

The rearrangement links TRBV6-2 or TRBV6-3 to TRBJ2-3, with 11 bases that match TRBD2. CDR3 length equals 17 residues. The germline CDR1 and CDR2 sequences are MNHEY and SVGEGT. Unmatched junction bases numbered 12, after V lost 5 bases and J lost 5 bases. This chain's CDR3 is CASSNGLAGPWEDTQYF. The CDR3 coding sequence is TGTGCCAGCAGTAACGGACTAGCGGGTCCCTGGGAAGATACGCAGTATTTT.

This clonotype was seen repeatedly, ten times or more. This chain uses TRBV20-1 with TRBJ1-2; D possibly corresponds to TRBD1 (6 bases). The V gene's germline CDR1 is DFQATT and CDR2 SNEGSKA (reference sequence). Trimming stripped 5 bases from V and 2 bases from J, with 15 bases between. The CDR3 spans 14 residues. CDR3 in DNA: TGCAGTGCTGGGGGGGACACTTTAAACTATGGCTACACCTTC. It yields the protein CSAGGDTLNYGYTF.

This clonotype was seen repeatedly, ten times or more. This chain joins TRBV4-2 and TRBJ1-5; maybe TRBD1 (5 bases). Per germline, CDR1 LGHNA and CDR2 YNFKEQ. The germline V and J ends were trimmed by 0 bases and 6 bases, with 12 bases remaining between them. The CDR3 spans 15 residues. Here the CDR3 DNA reads TGTGCCAGCAGCCAAGATCCGGCAGGGACTCAGCCCCAGCATTTT. Translation: CASSQDPAGTQPQHF.

This clonotype was seen at least ten times. The rearrangement links TRBV20-1 to TRBJ2-3; D remains ambiguous. CDR3 length equals 16 residues. V was pared by 2 bases and J by 2 bases, with 17 bases between. CDR1 is DFQATT, CDR2 SNEGSKA, per germline (reference sequence). For the CDR3, the DNA is TGCAGTGCTAGATCGATAGGTGGCCGGGCCACAGATACGCAGTATTTT. The encoded protein is CSARSIGGRATDTQYF.

The sample holds a few counts of this clonotype. The gene calls are TRBV2 and TRBJ2-5; TRBD1 agrees at 8 bases. The CDR3 is 14 amino acids. In germline, CDR1 is SNHLY, CDR2 FYNNEI. Trimming cost V 4 bases and J 7 bases; bases outside gene matches: 8. CDR3 nucleotides: TGTGCCAGCAGTGGGGACAGGTCCACCGGGACCCAGTACTTC. It translates to CASSGDRSTGTQYF.

The chain has TRBV19 and TRBJ2-5; the match to TRBD1 covers 9 bases. This CDR3 contains 14 residues. Germline trimming cut 3 bases from V and 5 bases from J; bases unmatched to any gene: 4. CDR1 LNHDA and CDR2 SQIVND come from the germline V gene (reference sequence). In nucleotides, the CDR3 is TGTGCCAGTAGTATGGGGACAGGGATTGAGACCCAGTACTTC. It translates to CASSMGTGIETQYF.

The CDR3 protein is CASSQDGRVNQPQHF. The DNA of the CDR3 is TGCGCCAGCAGCCAAGATGGACGAGTCAATCAGCCCCAGCATTTT. The rearrangement links TRBV4-1 to TRBJ1-5, with D unclear. This CDR3 comprises 15 residues. Looked up from germline, CDR1 is MGHRA and CDR2 is YSYEKL. Trimming took off 0 bases at V and 3 bases at J, with 9 bases between the two ends.

This chain joins TRBV6-8 and TRBJ1-2; 10 nucleotides line up with TRBD1. Per germline, CDR1 MNHGY and CDR2 SAAAGT. CDR3 length: 16 residues. Unmatched junction bases numbered 7, after V lost 2 bases and J lost 4 bases. The CDR3 loop reads CASSYGDRGHIYGYTF. The DNA of the CDR3 is TGTGCCAGCAGTTACGGAGACAGGGGGCATATCTATGGCTACACCTTC.

In its sample, this clonotype was seen many times. The chain carries TRBV27 and TRBJ2-2; tentative D call: TRBD2 (5 bases). The CDR3 sequence is 15 residues long. The germline V and J ends were trimmed by 0 bases and 1 base, with 6 bases remaining between them. CDR1 is MNHEY and CDR2 is SMNVEV in the germline V gene (reference sequence). The CDR3 is CASSLSEENTGELFF. DNA for the CDR3: TGTGCCAGCAGTTTATCGGAGGAGAACACCGGGGAGCTGTTTTTT.

This clonotype showed up many times. This chain links TRBV12-3 or TRBV12-4 with TRBJ1-6; no reliable D call. The ends were cut back, 5 bases at V and 10 bases at J, with 15 bases in the middle. This CDR3 is 14 amino acids long. The CDR3 is CASSPTGSGSPLHF. In DNA form, the CDR3 reads TGTGCCAGCAGTCCTACCGGGAGTGGCTCACCCCTCCACTTT.

This clonotype has at least ten counts. The V gene is TRBV9, the J gene TRBJ2-6, with D tentatively TRBD1 (6 bases). V lost 3 bases to trimming and J lost 0 bases, with 16 bases between them. Germline V gives CDR1 SGDLS, CDR2 YYNGEE. This CDR3 region has 18 residues. CDR3 in DNA: TGTGCCAGCAGCGAGAACAGGGCGCTTGGCTCTGGGGCCAACGTCCTGACTTTC. Protein: CASSENRALGSGANVLTF.

The sample holds many counts of this clonotype. The rearrangement links TRBV10-3 to TRBJ2-7; TRBD1 agrees at 7 bases. Trimming removed 6 bases from V and 9 bases from J; junction bases left unmatched: 8. Germline CDR1 ENHRY, CDR2 SYGVKD. The CDR3 covers 12 residues. CDR3 region: CAISSDRAVQYF. CDR3 DNA: TGTGCCATCAGCAGCGACAGGGCTGTGCAGTACTTC.

This clonotype was detected a few times. This rearrangement joins TRBV6-6 to TRBJ1-1; possible D gene TRBD1, 5 bases. V shed 4 bases and J shed 5 bases, with 8 bases lying between them. There are 12 residues in the CDR3. Germline lookup yields CDR1 MNHNY and CDR2 SVGAGI (reference sequence). The chain's CDR3 is CASSWGLTEAFF. CDR3 nucleotide sequence: TGTGCCAGCAGTTGGGGGTTAACTGAAGCTTTCTTT.